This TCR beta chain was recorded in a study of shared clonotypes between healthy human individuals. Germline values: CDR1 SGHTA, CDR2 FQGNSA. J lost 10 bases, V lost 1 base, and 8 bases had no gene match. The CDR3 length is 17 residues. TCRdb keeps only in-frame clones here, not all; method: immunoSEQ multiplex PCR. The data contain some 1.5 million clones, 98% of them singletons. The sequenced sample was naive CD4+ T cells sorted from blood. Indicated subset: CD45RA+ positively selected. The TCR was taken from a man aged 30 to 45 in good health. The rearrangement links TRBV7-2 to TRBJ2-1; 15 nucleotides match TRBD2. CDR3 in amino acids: CASSLVGLAGGFGEQFF. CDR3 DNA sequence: TGTGCCAGCAGCTTAGTGGGACTAGCGGGAGGATTCGGGGAGCAGTTCTTC.